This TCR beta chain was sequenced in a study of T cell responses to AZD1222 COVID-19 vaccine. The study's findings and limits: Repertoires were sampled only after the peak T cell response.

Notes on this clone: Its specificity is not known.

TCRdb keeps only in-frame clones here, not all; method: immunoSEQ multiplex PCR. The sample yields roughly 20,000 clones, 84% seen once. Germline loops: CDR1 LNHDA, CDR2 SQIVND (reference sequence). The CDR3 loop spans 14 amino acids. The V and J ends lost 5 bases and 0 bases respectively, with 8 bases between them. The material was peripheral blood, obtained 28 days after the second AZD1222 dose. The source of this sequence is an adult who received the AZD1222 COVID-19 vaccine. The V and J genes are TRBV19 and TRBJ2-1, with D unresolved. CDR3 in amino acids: CASSDGDSYNEQFF. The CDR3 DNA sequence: TGTGCCAGTAGTGACGGAGACTCCTACAATGAGCAGTTCTTC.